These 15 T cell receptor beta chains came from one sample sequenced in a study of T-cell reconstitution after alpha-beta-depleted transplantation in children. Unique molecular identifiers tagged the TCRbeta library. TCRdb analysed the PCR reads with MiXCR anew, one entry per CDR3 protein. The table lists 350,000 to 500,000 distinct CDR3 sequences, approximately 41% of them singletons. Sequenced here: PBMCs, sampled before TCRalphabeta/CD19-depleted stem cell transplant. The receptor set was obtained from a girl between 2 and 10 years old with aplastic anemia, due to receive a stem cell transplant.

The chain couples TRBV29-1 to TRBJ1-1, with 8 bases matching TRBD1. Trimming cost V 6 bases and J 0 bases; bases outside gene matches: 3. The CDR3 runs to 13 residues. Germline CDR1 reads SQVTM; CDR2 reads ANQGSEA. CDR3 sequence reads: CSVRGQVNTEAFF. CDR3 DNA sequence: TGCAGCGTCCGGGGACAGGTGAACACTGAAGCTTTCTTT.

This clonotype was seen many times. V gene TRBV5-1 combines with J gene TRBJ2-2; no firm D call. Germline V CDR1 and CDR2: SGHRS, YFSETQ. The length of the CDR3 is 13 residues. V was shortened by 2 bases and J by 2 bases, with 4 bases between the two germline ends. CDR3 sequence: CASSFGNTGELFF. In DNA, the CDR3 is TGCGCCAGCAGCTTTGGTAACACCGGGGAGCTGTTTTTT.

There are a few counts of this clonotype. The genes are TRBV20-1 and TRBJ1-2; 9 nucleotides agree with TRBD1. Losses at the gene ends were 3 bases for V and 0 bases for J; bases not matched to a gene: 2. Germline V lookup: CDR1 DFQATT, CDR2 SNEGSKA (reference sequence). CDR3 length equals 14 residues. The CDR3 region is CSARRDRANYGYTF. The CDR3 DNA reads TGCAGTGCTAGGCGGGACAGGGCTAACTATGGCTACACCTTC.

The chain links TRBV20-1 to TRBJ2-7, with TRBD1 as a possible D gene (7 bases). The length of the CDR3 is 14 residues. The germline V gene encodes CDR1 DFQATT and CDR2 SNEGSKA (reference sequence). V was pared by 5 bases and J by 7 bases, with 21 bases between. CDR3 DNA sequence: TGCAGTGCTGCGGCGGGACAGAGAGTGAATGAGCAGTACTTC. It codes for CSAAAGQRVNEQYF.

The table lists this clonotype with a few counts. This sequence joins TRBV28 and TRBJ2-6; a weak D match, TRBD1 (5 bases). Trimming took 6 bases from V and 2 from J, leaving 14 bases between them. CDR3 size: 16 residues. Germline CDR1 MDHEN, CDR2 SYDVKM. The CDR3 coding sequence is TGTGCCAGCAGCGAGAATGGGGCAACTGGGGCCAACGTCCTGACTTTC. It translates to CASSENGATGANVLTF.

This clonotype was recorded many times. For the CDR3, the DNA is TGCAGCGTTGATGGAGTCAGCTACACTGAAGCTTTCTTT. Translated, it gives CSVDGVSYTEAFF. This chain uses TRBV29-1 with TRBJ1-1; D not resolved. The CDR3 runs to 13 residues. The germline V gene encodes CDR1 SQVTM and CDR2 ANQGSEA. V lost 3 bases and J 3 bases, leaving 11 bases between the germline ends.

This chain connects TRBV5-1 to TRBJ1-1; maybe TRBD1 (6 bases). V shed 4 bases and J shed 1 base, with 14 bases lying between them. The CDR3 is 15 amino acids. Germline CDR1 is SGHRS and CDR2 is YFSETQ. In nucleotides, the CDR3 is TGCGCCAGCAGCCCCCTTGGGGGGGCGAACACTGAAGCTTTCTTT. It codes for CASSPLGGANTEAFF.

This clonotype showed up many times. The chain links TRBV29-1 to TRBJ2-1; 8 bases are shared with TRBD2. With 4 bases clipped from V and 4 bases from J, the junction kept 6 bases outside the gene matches. Germline V lookup: CDR1 SQVTM, CDR2 ANQGSEA. This CDR3 spans 14 amino acids. As DNA, the CDR3 is TGCAGCGTTGGGGGACTAGGACTATACAATGAGCAGTTCTTC. This encodes CSVGGLGLYNEQFF.

Comment on this clonotype: Because the CDR3 is missing its conserved closing phenylalanine or tryptophan, this is likely a read error. The DNA is omitted, as the CDR3 cannot be located on it reliably, and the CDR3 follows TCRdb's listing. The chain links TRBV12-5 to TRBJ2-7; TRBD2 is taken as the D call from the table, unchecked against the DNA. In germline, CDR1 is LGHNT, CDR2 FRNRAP. The CDR3 contains 9 residues when both ends are counted. CDR3 protein: CASGLTTSD.

This chain links TRBV4-2 with TRBJ2-7; TRBD2 aligns across 10 bases. V shed 2 bases, J shed 1 base, and the junction held 5 bases outside the gene matches. Germline CDR1 reads LGHNA; CDR2 reads YNFKEQ. The CDR3 extends over 16 amino acids. The DNA for the CDR3 is TGTGCCAGCAGCCAACCCTCTAGCGGGGGTTCCTACGAGCAGTACTTC. Protein product: CASSQPSSGGSYEQYF.

The V and J genes are TRBV29-1 and TRBJ2-7; tentative D call: TRBD1 (5 bases). Germline CDR1 is SQVTM and CDR2 is ANQGSEA. The CDR3 has 14 residues. The germline V and J ends were trimmed by 5 bases and 3 bases, with 17 bases remaining between them. The CDR3 coding sequence is TGCAGCGTTAAGTTCCCAGGGCCCATCTACGAGCAGTACTTC. Its translation: CSVKFPGPIYEQYF.

This clonotype was recorded a few times. This chain joins TRBV20-1 and TRBJ2-3; weak D call: TRBD1 (6 bases). The germline gives CDR1 DFQATT, CDR2 SNEGSKA (reference sequence). V gave up 6 bases and J gave up 4 bases, with 20 bases separating them. CDR3 size: 15 residues. CDR3 bases: TGCAGTGCAATTGAGGGAACAGGGACCGCAGATACGCAGTATTTT. Amino acid sequence: CSAIEGTGTADTQYF.

The chain couples TRBV2 to TRBJ2-7, with 11 bases fitting TRBD2. The trim removed 11 bases at V and 0 bases at J, leaving 9 bases unmatched. CDR1 and CDR2 (germline): SNHLY, FYNNEI. The CDR3 runs 15 residues. The CDR3 region is CAGRSGGADSYEQYF. CDR3 nucleotides: TGTGCCGGACGTAGCGGGGGGGCCGACTCCTACGAGCAGTACTTC.

Comments on this clonotype: A read error may be the cause here, since a much bigger clone is one base away. This sequence joins TRBV3-1 and TRBJ1-2; D not resolved. Looked up from germline, CDR1 is LGHDT and CDR2 is YNNKEL (reference sequence). The CDR3 totals 13 residues. CDR3 DNA: TGTACCAGCAGCCACCGACATAACTATGGCTACACCTTC. Translating it yields CTSSHRHNYGYTF.

This clonotype was picked up a small number of times. The J gene is TRBJ2-6, the V gene TRBV7-2, with no clear D. The length of the CDR3 is 16 residues. V gave up 0 bases and J gave up 0 bases, with 6 bases separating them. CDR1 is SGHTA, CDR2 FQGNSA, per germline. CDR3 region: CASSLAMGSGANVLTF. CDR3 bases: TGTGCCAGCAGCTTAGCAATGGGCTCTGGGGCCAACGTCCTGACTTTC.